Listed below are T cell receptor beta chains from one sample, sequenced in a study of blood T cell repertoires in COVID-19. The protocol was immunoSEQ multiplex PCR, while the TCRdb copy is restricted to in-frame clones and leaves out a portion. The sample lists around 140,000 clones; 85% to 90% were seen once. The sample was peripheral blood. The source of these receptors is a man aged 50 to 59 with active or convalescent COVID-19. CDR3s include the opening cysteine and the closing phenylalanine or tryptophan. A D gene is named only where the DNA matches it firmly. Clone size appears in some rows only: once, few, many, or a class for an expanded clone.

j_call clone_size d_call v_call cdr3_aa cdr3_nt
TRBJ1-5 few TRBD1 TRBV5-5 CASSWDSYSNQPQHF TGTGCCAGCAGCTGGGACAGTTATAGCAATCAGCCCCAGCATTTT
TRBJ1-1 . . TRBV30 CAWSYTGFDTEAFF TGTGCCTGGAGTTATACAGGGTTTGACACTGAAGCTTTCTTT
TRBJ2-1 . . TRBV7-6 CASSLRPASPSEQFF TGTGCCAGCAGCTTACGGCCGGCTAGCCCCAGTGAGCAGTTCTTC
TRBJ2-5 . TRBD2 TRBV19 CASSLMTSLQTQYF TGTGCCAGTAGTCTTATGACTAGCCTCCAGACCCAGTACTTC
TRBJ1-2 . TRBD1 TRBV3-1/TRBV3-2 CASSQNRDRVYGYTF TGTGCCAGCAGCCAAAACCGGGACAGGGTCTATGGCTACACCTTC
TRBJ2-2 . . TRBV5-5 CASSLDLGIGELFF TGTGCCAGCAGCTTGGATCTCGGTATCGGGGAGCTGTTTTTT
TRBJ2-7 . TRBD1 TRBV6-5 CASRPTGGKSGEQYF TGTGCCAGCAGACCAACAGGGGGCAAGTCGGGGGAGCAGTACTTC
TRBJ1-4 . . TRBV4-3 CASSATGPASTNEKLFF TGCGCCAGCAGCGCGACAGGACCTGCGTCAACTAATGAAAAACTGTTTTTT
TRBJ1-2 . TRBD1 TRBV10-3 CAAKPGQISGGYTF TGTGCCGCAAAACCGGGACAGATTTCAGGAGGCTACACCTTC
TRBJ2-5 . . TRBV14 CASSPLQGPYETQYF TGTGCCAGCAGCCCACTACAGGGACCCTATGAGACCCAGTACTTC
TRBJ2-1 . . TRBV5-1 CASSPLTTVNEQFF TGCGCCAGCAGCCCACTAACGACGGTCAATGAGCAGTTCTTC
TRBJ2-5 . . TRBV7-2 CASSRSPQETQYF TGTGCCAGCAGCCGGTCCCCTCAAGAGACCCAGTACTTC
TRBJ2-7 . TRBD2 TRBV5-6 CASSQRGPVDYEQYF TGTGCCAGCAGCCAGCGGGGGCCAGTAGACTACGAGCAGTACTTC
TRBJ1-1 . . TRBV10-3 CAISGSPDFNTEAFF TGTGCCATCAGTGGTTCCCCCGACTTCAACACTGAAGCTTTCTTT
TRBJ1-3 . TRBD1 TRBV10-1 CASRAGTGANTIYF TGCGCCAGCAGAGCCGGGACAGGAGCAAACACCATATATTTT
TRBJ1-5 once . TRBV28 CASSFDIRNQPQHF TGTGCCAGCAGTTTCGACATACGCAATCAGCCCCAGCATTTT
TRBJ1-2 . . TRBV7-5 CVRSPPRGVDGYTF TGTGTCAGAAGCCCGCCGCGAGGAGTTGATGGCTACACCTTC
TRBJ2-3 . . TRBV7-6 CASSTLQGRPGDTQYF TGTGCCAGCAGCACGCTACAGGGTAGGCCGGGCGATACGCAGTATTTT
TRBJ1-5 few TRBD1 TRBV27 CASRSGQANQPQHF TGTGCCAGCAGATCGGGACAGGCCAATCAGCCCCAGCATTTT
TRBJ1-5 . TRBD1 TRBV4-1 CASSQGEGGSELPQHF TGCGCCAGCAGCCAAGGGGAAGGGGGCAGCGAACTGCCCCAGCATTTT
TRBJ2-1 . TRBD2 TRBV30 CAWSSGTSGSWFF TGTGCCTGGAGTTCCGGGACTAGCGGGAGTTGGTTCTTC
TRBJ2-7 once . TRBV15 CATSRGLVPHRQYEQYF TGTGCCACCAGCAGAGGTTTGGTCCCGCATAGACAGTACGAGCAGTACTTC
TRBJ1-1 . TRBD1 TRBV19 CASSTPPRQGLRTEAFF TGTGCCAGTAGTACGCCCCCAAGACAGGGCTTGAGGACTGAAGCTTTCTTT
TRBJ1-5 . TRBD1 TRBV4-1 CASSPTDRGASNQPQHF TGCGCCAGCAGCCCAACCGACAGGGGGGCGAGCAATCAGCCCCAGCATTTT
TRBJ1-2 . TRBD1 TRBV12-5 CASGLWDSSNYGYTF TGTGCTAGTGGTTTGTGGGACAGTTCCAACTATGGCTACACCTTC
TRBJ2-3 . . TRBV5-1 CASSFKSSTDTQYF TGCGCCAGCAGCTTCAAATCAAGCACAGATACGCAGTATTTT
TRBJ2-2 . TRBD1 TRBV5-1 CASSLGQGVRELFF TGCGCCAGCAGCTTGGGACAGGGGGTTCGGGAGCTGTTTTTT
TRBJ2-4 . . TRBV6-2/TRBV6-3 CASSYLAGRNGNIQYF TGTGCCAGCAGTTACCTGGCAGGGCGAAATGGAAACATTCAGTACTTC
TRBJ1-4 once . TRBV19 CASSTGGSTNEKLFF TGTGCCAGTAGTACTGGAGGTTCTACTAATGAAAAACTGTTTTTT